Following are 11 T cell receptor beta chains from one sample sequenced in a study of T cell responses to AZD1222 COVID-19 vaccine. The method was immunoSEQ multiplex PCR; TCRdb's version includes in-frame clones alone and lacks a portion of them. Here the sample spans 130,000 or so clones, 89% being singletons. The sequencing used peripheral blood, collected on day 0 of AZD1222 vaccination. All receptors derive from an adult in good health.

The chain uses TRBV28 and TRBJ1-6, with a weak D call TRBD1 (6 bases). Trimming stripped 0 bases from V and 5 bases from J, with 11 bases between. The CDR3 length is 16 residues. The germline V gene encodes CDR1 MDHEN and CDR2 SYDVKM. CDR3 residues: CASSLWTGRDNSPLHF. The CDR3 nucleotides read TGTGCCAGCAGTTTATGGACAGGACGGGATAATTCACCCCTCCACTTT.

This chain's CDR3 is CASSLGGRGVQPQHF. DNA for the CDR3: TGTGCCAGCAGCTTGGGAGGCAGGGGAGTTCAGCCCCAGCATTTT. V is TRBV5-6 and J is TRBJ1-5; weak D call: TRBD1 (6 bases). The CDR3 length is 15 residues. Germline loops: CDR1 SGHDT, CDR2 YYEEEE. V was pared by 0 bases and J by 6 bases, with 13 bases between.

The rearrangement joins TRBV5-4 to TRBJ1-2; D is undetermined. This CDR3 contains 13 residues. Germline CDR1 and CDR2: SGHNT and YYREEE (reference sequence). V was clipped by 0 bases and J by 1 base, with 4 bases between them. CDR3 sequence reads: CASSLDSNYGYTF. DNA of the CDR3: TGTGCCAGCAGCTTGGACAGTAACTATGGCTACACCTTC. The full variable domain, rest sourced from reference TRBV5-4 and TRBJ1-2, is ETGVTQSPTHLIKTRGQQVTLRCSSQSGHNTVSWYQQALGQGPQFIFQYYREEENGRGNFPPRFSGLQFPNYSSELNVNALELDDSALYLCASSLDSNYGYTFGSGTRLTVV.

The CDR3 sequence: CASSRGRAGYNEQFF. CDR3 nucleotides: TGCGCCAGCAGCCGCGGACGCGCGGGGTACAATGAGCAGTTCTTC. The V call is TRBV4-3, the J call TRBJ2-1; D is possibly TRBD2 (6 bases). Germline lookup yields CDR1 LGHNA and CDR2 YSLEER. CDR3 length equals 15 residues. V shed 4 bases and J shed 4 bases, with 14 bases lying between them.

This clone was counted once. V and J are TRBV7-3 and TRBJ2-1, with 14 bases fitting TRBD2. The CDR3 extends over 16 amino acids. The trim removed 0 bases at V and 8 bases at J, leaving 3 bases unmatched. Germline V gene sequence: CDR1 SGHTA, CDR2 FQGTGA. The CDR3 nucleotides are TGTGCCAGCAGCTTAACGGGACTAGCGGGAGCGGATGAGCAGTTCTTC. This gives the protein CASSLTGLAGADEQFF.

This sequence joins TRBV18 and TRBJ2-2, with TRBD1 matching 8 bases. V lost 2 bases to trimming and J lost 4 bases; unmatched junction nucleotides: 6. This CDR3 has 16 residues. In germline, CDR1 is KGHSH, CDR2 LQKENI. CDR3 coding DNA: TGTGCCAGCTCACCAGGACAGGGTGGGAGCACCGGGGAGCTGTTTTTT. Its protein is CASSPGQGGSTGELFF. Using reference TRBV18 and TRBJ2-2 for the parts outside the CDR3, the full variable domain is NAGVMQNPRHLVRRRGQEARLRCSPMKGHSHVYWYRQLPEEGLKFMVYLQKENIIDESGMPKERFSAEFPKEGPSILRIQQVVRGDSAAYFCASSPGQGGSTGELFFGEGSRLTVL.

This sequence joins TRBV6-5 and TRBJ2-5; no definite D call. Germline V lookup: CDR1 MNHEY, CDR2 SVGAGI. Trimming removed 5 bases from V and 4 bases from J, with 14 bases in between. CDR3 length: 14 amino acids. The CDR3 DNA reads as TGTGCCAGCAGTCCCCGGTTTGGCGGAGAGACCCAGTACTTC. Residues: CASSPRFGGETQYF.

This sequence joins TRBV28 and TRBJ1-2; tentatively, D is TRBD1 (6 bases). From germline, CDR1 is MDHEN and CDR2 SYDVKM. This CDR3 is built from 15 residues. Between the trimmed V and J ends, which lost 5 bases and 4 bases, there was a span of 17 bases. DNA of the CDR3: TGTGCCAGCAGTCCCTACCCGGACAGCTTCTATGGCTACACCTTC. Translating gives CASSPYPDSFYGYTF.

The chain is built from TRBV15 and TRBJ2-7; TRBD2 matches 13 bases. With V trimmed by 3 bases and J by 2 bases, 7 bases remained unmatched. The CDR3 is 17 amino acids. Per the germline V gene, CDR1 is LNHNV and CDR2 is YYDKDF (reference sequence). Here the CDR3 reads CATSSGTSGISTYEQYF. The CDR3, as DNA: TGTGCCACCAGCAGTGGGACTAGCGGGATTTCTACCTACGAGCAGTACTTC. The variable domain in full, completed from reference TRBV15 and TRBJ2-7, reads DAMVIQNPRYQVTQFGKPVTLSCSQTLNHNVMYWYQQKSSQAPKLLFHYYDKDFNNEADTPDNFQSRRPNTSFCFLDIRSPGLGDTAMYLCATSSGTSGISTYEQYFGPGTRLTVT.

This chain connects TRBV6-1 to TRBJ2-7; 9 nucleotides match TRBD1. The junction had 13 bases not matched to a gene; V was cut back by 4 bases and J by 3 bases. CDR1 is MNHNS, CDR2 SASEGT, per germline. The CDR3 consists of 17 residues. This chain's CDR3 is CASSGTLGQGSGYEQYF. In nucleotides, the CDR3 is TGTGCCAGCAGTGGAACCTTAGGACAGGGGAGTGGCTACGAGCAGTACTTC.

The CDR3 protein is CATSRDWEGEAFF. As DNA, the CDR3 is TGTGCCACCAGCAGAGATTGGGAGGGTGAAGCTTTCTTT. This chain uses TRBV15 with TRBJ1-1; D is unresolved. With 0 bases removed from V and 7 bases from J, the gap between germline ends came to 9 bases. The CDR3 spans 13 residues. Germline values: CDR1 LNHNV, CDR2 YYDKDF (reference sequence).